This T cell receptor (beta chain) is from a study of blood T cells in healthy people across ages (dated by TCRdb to about 2015). At the level of the whole study: Template switching captured roughly one uniquely barcoded TCR beta cDNA molecule per two T cells in model experiments. Age-related changes in TCR beta repertoire diversity were measured in the study by deep sequencing normalized with unique cDNA molecular identifiers. The donors were divided into four age groups: young (average approximately 17 years), middle-aged (approximately 39), aged (about 61) and long-lived (82). To avoid experimental bias, donors of different ages were randomly spread across the sequencing lanes. The study analyzed two additional independent replicas of 1 million unique cDNA reads from the same blood draw for two donors, one aged 18 to 30 and one aged 80 or older. Study-wide conclusions, independent of this receptor: Compared with the aged group, the long-lived group had more naive CD4+ T cells, fewer expanded clones and increased TCR diversity, a pattern suggesting age selection. Because donor CMV infection status was unknown, age-related changes in expanded clonotypes were potentially confounded. Estimates of total diversity from one million sequenced T cells were regarded as lower bounds and underestimates. Observed TCR beta diversity per million T cells fell roughly linearly with age, and a significant reduction was already apparent by age around 40. The percentage of naive T cells measured by flow cytometry correlated strongly with observed TCR beta diversity. Bulk unsorted PBMC profiling prevented conclusive comparison of naive and antigen-experienced compartments.

This clonotype was seen a handful of times. The antigen it binds to is not known. No clone much larger than this one lies a single base away; base qualities are absent. Donors were 35 to 40 systemically healthy Caucasian individuals from Russia aged roughly 6 to 90 years. Each donor gave around 9.5 milliliters of peripheral blood, collected into EDTA-treated Vacutainer tubes. Ficoll-Paque density-gradient centrifugation was used to isolate PBMCs, with at least 6 million obtained per sample. Total RNA was extracted from PBMCs with Trizol reagent, with at least 6 micrograms obtained per sample. For every donor, flow cytometry on a PBMC aliquot measured the percentage of naive CD45RAhigh/CD27high T cells. The library was obtained by 5' RACE. Sequencing used an Illumina HiSeq 2500. The second PCR ran for roughly 7 to 11 cycles and used a J-beta primer mix along with a sample-barcoded 5' primer. Each TCR beta cDNA molecule received a unique molecular identifier from a template-switch 5' adaptor carrying 12 random nucleotides. At least 3 million CDR3-containing paired-end reads were obtained from each sample. The Mint cDNA synthesis kit, primed by a TRBC-specific oligonucleotide, was used to synthesize first-strand cDNA from all RNA. After uracil-DNA glycosylase treatment, a first 18-cycle PCR used universal primers M1SS and BC2_uni_R on all cDNA. Per the authors' processing: Normalization of each sample was performed by random selection of 1 million high-quality reads, each carrying a distinct molecular identifier. Reads with shared molecular identifiers were discarded instead of being binned into consensus sequences. MiTCR, with a Q25 quality threshold and the strictest error-elimination algorithm, was used for CDR3 identification, clonotype clustering and error correction. A nonparametric unseen species model using Euler transformation provided a lower-bound estimate of total TCR beta diversity. Using fastp trimming at Q25 and MiXCR clonotype assembly, TCRdb reanalyzed the public sequencing data and kept in-frame beta chains. Each record represents a unique CDR3 protein, reported with the most common genes and DNA among its rows. None of the V and J calls come from the authors' own analysis; TCRdb made them. Counted in this sample were 1.5 million to 2 million distinct CDR3 sequences; 28% of them appeared once. The top ten clonotypes cover 7% to 9% of the sample.

Reading from cysteine to phenylalanine, the CDR3 counts 12 amino acids. The kept DNA is CDR3 alone, 36 bases in frame from the first base. The germline V gene encodes CDR1 SQVTM and CDR2 ANQGSEA. V sheds 4 bases and J sheds 5 bases, leaving 11 bases between their ends. The sequence joins TRBV29-1 to TRBJ1-1, and TRBD1 may be the D gene, going by 6 matching bases. This clonotype was obtained from a woman aged 25 to 39 in good health. The specimen sequenced was blood. The DNA sequence follows: TGCAGCGTTGTGGCAGGGGTTACTGAAGCTTTCTTT. This translates into CSVVAGVTEAFF.